This TCR beta chain is from a study of blood T cell repertoires in COVID-19. The J segment lost 4 bases and the V segment lost 1 base, leaving 6 bases of the junction unmatched. Per the germline V gene, CDR1 is SGHTA and CDR2 is FQGNSA. CDR3 size: 16 residues. Repertoires were generated with immunoSEQ multiplex PCR, while TCRdb's copy carries only in-frame clones and drops some. The sample yields 300,000 to 400,000 clones, roughly 90% seen once. The material sequenced was peripheral blood. The receptor was isolated from a woman between 50 and 59 years old with active or convalescent COVID-19. This rearrangement joins TRBV7-2 to TRBJ2-1; the match to TRBD2 covers 8 bases. CDR3 residues: CASSLVRGGLYNEQFF. DNA for the CDR3: TGTGCCAGCAGCTTAGTCCGCGGGGGGCTTTACAATGAGCAGTTCTTC.